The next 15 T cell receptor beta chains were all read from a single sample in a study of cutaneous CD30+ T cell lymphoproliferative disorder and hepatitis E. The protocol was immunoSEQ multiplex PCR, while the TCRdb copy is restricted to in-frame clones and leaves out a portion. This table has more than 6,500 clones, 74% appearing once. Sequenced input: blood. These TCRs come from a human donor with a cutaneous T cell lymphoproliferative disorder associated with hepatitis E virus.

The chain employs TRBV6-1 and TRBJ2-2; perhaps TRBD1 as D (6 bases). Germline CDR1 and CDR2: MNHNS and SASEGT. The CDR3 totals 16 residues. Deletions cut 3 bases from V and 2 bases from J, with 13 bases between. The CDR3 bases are TGTGCCAGCAGTGAGGGGACACAGATAAACACCGGGGAGCTGTTTTTT. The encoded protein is CASSEGTQINTGELFF.

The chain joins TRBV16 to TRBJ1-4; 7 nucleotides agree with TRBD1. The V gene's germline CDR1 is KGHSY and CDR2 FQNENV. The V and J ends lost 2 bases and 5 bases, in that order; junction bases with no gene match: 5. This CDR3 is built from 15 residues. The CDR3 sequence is CASSQEMTGNEKLFF. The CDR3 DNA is TGTGCCAGCAGCCAAGAAATGACAGGGAATGAAAAACTGTTTTTT.

This chain's CDR3 is CASHPKTDNEQFF. DNA for the CDR3: TGTGCCAGTCACCCGAAGACCGACAATGAGCAGTTCTTC. V usage is TRBV6-5 and J usage is TRBJ2-1; no definite D call. V was cut by 9 bases and J by 5 bases, with 14 bases left in between. The CDR3 consists of 13 residues. The germline V gene has CDR1 MNHEY and CDR2 SVGAGI.

This CDR3 reads CASSQILASESSYNEQFF. CDR3 bases: TGCGCCAGCAGCCAAATCCTAGCGTCCGAGAGCTCCTACAATGAGCAGTTCTTC. This rearrangement joins TRBV4-1 to TRBJ2-1, with D possibly matching TRBD2 (6 bases). V was pared by 2 bases and J by 0 bases, with 17 bases between. The CDR3 runs 18 residues. Germline CDR1 is MGHRA and CDR2 is YSYEKL.

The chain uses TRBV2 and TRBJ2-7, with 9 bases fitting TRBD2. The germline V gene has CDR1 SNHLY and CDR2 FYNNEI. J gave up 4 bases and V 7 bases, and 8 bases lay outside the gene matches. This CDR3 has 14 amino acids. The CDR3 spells CASTAGGGTYEQYF. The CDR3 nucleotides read TGTGCCAGCACAGCGGGGGGTGGCACTTACGAGCAGTACTTC.

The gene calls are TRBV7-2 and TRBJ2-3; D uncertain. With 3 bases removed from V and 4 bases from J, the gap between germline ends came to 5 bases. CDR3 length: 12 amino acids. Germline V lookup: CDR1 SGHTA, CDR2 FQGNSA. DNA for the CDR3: TGTGCCAGCAGCTTTGGGGCAGATACGCAGTATTTT. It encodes CASSFGADTQYF.

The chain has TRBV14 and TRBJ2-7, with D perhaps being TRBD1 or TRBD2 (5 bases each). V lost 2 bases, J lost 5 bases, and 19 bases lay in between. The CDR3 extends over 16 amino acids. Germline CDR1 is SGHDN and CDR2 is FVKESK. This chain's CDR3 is CASSQLPLGVVNEQYF. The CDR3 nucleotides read TGTGCCAGCAGCCAATTACCCTTGGGGGTTGTAAACGAGCAGTACTTC.

CDR3 bases: TGCGCCAGCAGCTACAGGGGGCTTAGCACAGATACGCAGTATTTT. Its translation is CASSYRGLSTDTQYF. The J gene is TRBJ2-3, the V gene TRBV5-1; 9 bases are shared with TRBD1. With V trimmed by 3 bases and J by 0 bases, 2 bases remained unmatched. The CDR3 is 15 residues long. Germline CDR1 and CDR2: SGHRS and YFSETQ.

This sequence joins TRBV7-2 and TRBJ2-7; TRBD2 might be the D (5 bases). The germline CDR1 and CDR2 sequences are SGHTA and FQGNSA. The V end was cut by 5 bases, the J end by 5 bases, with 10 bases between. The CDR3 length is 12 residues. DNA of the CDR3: TGTGCCAGCAGCCCCAACGGGGACGAGCAGTACTTC. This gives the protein CASSPNGDEQYF. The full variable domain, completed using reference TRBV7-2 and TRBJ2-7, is GAGVSQSPSNKVTEKGKDVELRCDPISGHTALYWYRQSLGQGLEFLIYFQGNSAPDKSGLPSDRFSAERTGGSVSTLTIQRTQQEDSAVYLCASSPNGDEQYFGPGTRLTVT.

In DNA, the CDR3 is TGTGCCAGCAGTTCAGCCCCAACCGGGACAGCCGAAGAGACCCAGTACTTC. As protein: CASSSAPTGTAEETQYF. The V and J genes are TRBV27 and TRBJ2-5; TRBD1 matches 7 bases. Germline CDR1 MNHEY, CDR2 SMNVEV (reference sequence). The J segment lost 3 bases and the V segment lost 4 bases, leaving 14 bases of the junction unmatched. The CDR3 has 17 amino acids.

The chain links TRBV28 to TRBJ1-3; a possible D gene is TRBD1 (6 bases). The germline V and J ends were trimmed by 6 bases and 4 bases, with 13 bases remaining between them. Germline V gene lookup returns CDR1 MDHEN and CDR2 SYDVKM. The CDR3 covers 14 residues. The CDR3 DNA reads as TGTGCCAGCAGGGAACAGGGAAGAGGAAACACCATATATTTT. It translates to CASREQGRGNTIYF.

CDR3 residues: CASSGGGRSPYEQYF. CDR3 nucleotide sequence: TGTGCCAGCAGCGGCGGGGGCCGCTCACCCTACGAGCAGTACTTC. The chain uses TRBV7-9 and TRBJ2-7, with D possibly being TRBD2 (7 bases). CDR3 length: 15 amino acids. Per the germline V gene, CDR1 is SEHNR and CDR2 is FQNEAQ (reference sequence). Trimming took 5 bases from V and 2 from J, leaving 16 bases between them.

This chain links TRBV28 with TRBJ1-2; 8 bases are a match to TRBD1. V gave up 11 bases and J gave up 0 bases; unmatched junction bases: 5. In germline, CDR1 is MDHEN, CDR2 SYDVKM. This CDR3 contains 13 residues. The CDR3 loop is CALQGAANYGYTF. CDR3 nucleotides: TGTGCCCTCCAGGGGGCTGCTAACTATGGCTACACCTTC.

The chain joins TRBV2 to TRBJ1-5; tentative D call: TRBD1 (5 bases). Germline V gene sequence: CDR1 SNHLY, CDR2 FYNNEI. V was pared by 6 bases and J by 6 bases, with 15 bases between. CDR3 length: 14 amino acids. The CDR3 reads CASREAGGTQPQHF. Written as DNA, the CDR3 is TGTGCCAGCAGGGAGGCGGGGGGTACTCAGCCCCAGCATTTT. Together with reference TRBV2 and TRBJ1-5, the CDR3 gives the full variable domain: EPEVTQTPSHQVTQMGQEVILRCVPISNHLYFYWYRQILGQKVEFLVSFYNNEISEKSEIFDDQFSVERPDGSNFTLKIRSTKLEDSAMYFCASREAGGTQPQHFGDGTRLSIL.

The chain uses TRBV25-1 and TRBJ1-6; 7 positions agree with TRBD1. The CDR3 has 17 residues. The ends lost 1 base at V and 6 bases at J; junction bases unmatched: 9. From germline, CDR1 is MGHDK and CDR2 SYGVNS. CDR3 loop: CASSESTKGQINSPLHF. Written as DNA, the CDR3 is TGTGCCAGCAGTGAATCGACGAAGGGACAGATTAATTCACCCCTCCACTTT.